Listed here is a single T cell receptor beta chain. Its antigen is still unknown. A single base separates this from a much larger clone, so it may be a read error. This record belongs to a study of response to subunit inactivated influenza vaccine. Study-wide results and limits: The authors suggested that every seasonal influenza vaccination recruits few new T cells.

CDR1 is LGHNA and CDR2 is YNFKEQ in the germline V gene. The CDR3 sequence is 16 residues long. From the RT-PCR reads, TCRdb called clonotypes with MiXCR, one entry per CDR3 protein. This sample has about 520,000 distinct CDR3 sequences, with around 7.7% found just once. The sample here was PBMCs from blood, taken less than 30 months after vaccination. The chain uses TRBV4-2 and TRBJ2-1; 7 positions agree with TRBD2. The TCR originated in a man between 50 and 69 years old who received an inactivated influenza vaccine. CDR3 loop: CPSSQGRGVSYNEQFF. The CDR3 coding sequence is TGTCCCAGCAGCCAAGGTCGGGGGGTCTCCTACAATGAGCAGTTCTTC.